This T cell receptor (beta chain) comes out of a study of response to subunit inactivated influenza vaccine listed by TCRdb under 2018. For the wider study: To follow how T cells responded to a trivalent subunit inactivated influenza vaccine, the researchers relied on deep quantitative profiling of the T cell receptor repertoire.

On the study overall, not on this receptor specifically: According to the authors, only a limited number of new T cells may be recruited by each seasonal influenza vaccination.

Regarding this clonotype: Which antigen it targets is not known. No much larger clonotype is one base removed from it; base qualities were not supplied.

Via the germline V gene (reference sequence), CDR1 is PRHDT and CDR2 FYEKMQ. At the junction V is shortened by 2 bases and J by 1 base, with 23 bases in between. There are 19 amino acids in the CDR3, from cysteine to phenylalanine inclusive. CDR3 DNA is the only sequence kept; it has 57 bases, read in frame from the first base. Libraries came from RT-PCR. The sequencer was an Illumina HiSeq 2500. TCRdb reprocessed the public reads (quality trimming at Q25 with fastp, clone calling with MiXCR) and kept in-frame beta chains. Every distinct CDR3 protein forms one entry, paired with its most common genes and DNA. This sample lists roughly 570,000 distinct CDR3 sequences; 12% to 15% were detected once. Approximately 10% of the sample is in the top ten clones.

The sample in question was PBMCs from blood, obtained 12 days after vaccination. The TCR comes from a man over 45 who received an inactivated influenza vaccine. Donor details come from another sample of the same person, matched by shared clones. The chain is made from TRBV13 and TRBJ2-5; the D gene is perhaps TRBD2, on 6 matching bases. In nucleotide form, the sequence is TGTGCCAGCAGCTTATCCTTCTTTAGACGGAGGGGTCTCCAAGAGACCCAGTACTTC. Translated, this gives CASSLSFFRRRGLQETQYF.